Presented here are 32 T cell receptor beta chains from one specimen sequenced in a study of PD-L1 blockade in urothelial cancer. Time point denoted: pretreatment peripheral blood. Some clones are missing from TCRdb's copy, which holds only in-frame ones; the method was immunoSEQ multiplex PCR. The sample gives some 74,000 clones, about 82% of which show up once; about 6.9% is in the top ten. Specimen: PBMCs, collected around atezolizumab (anti-PD-L1) treatment. The receptors stem from a man aged 35 to 55 with urothelial cancer.

As to this clone: Other DNA sequences in the same sample also yield this CDR3. This chain joins TRBV30 and TRBJ1-1; the D is unclear. The V and J ends lost 0 bases and 1 base respectively, with 9 bases between them. The CDR3 length is 14 residues. Germline CDR1 GTSNPN, CDR2 SVGIG (reference sequence). CDR3 region: CAWSVLGANTEAFF. The DNA for the CDR3 is TGTGCCTGGAGTGTACTCGGAGCGAACACTGAAGCTTTCTTT.

A single count supports this clone. The chain recombines TRBV30 with TRBJ1-1, with D possibly matching TRBD1 (6 bases). This CDR3 contains 14 residues. V was trimmed by 3 bases and J by 2 bases, leaving 13 bases between them. Germline values: CDR1 GTSNPN, CDR2 SVGIG (reference sequence). The CDR3 region is CAWRFRGTNTEAFF. As DNA, the CDR3 is TGTGCCTGGAGGTTCAGGGGCACAAACACTGAAGCTTTCTTT.

The V gene is TRBV4-1, the J gene TRBJ2-1, with D unresolved. The CDR3 sequence is 17 residues long. Between the trimmed V and J ends, which lost 2 bases and 0 bases, there was a span of 14 bases. Germline-derived CDR1 and CDR2 are MGHRA and YSYEKL. The CDR3 loop reads CASSQPLTDSSYNEQFF. CDR3 DNA: TGCGCCAGCAGCCAACCCCTTACTGATAGCTCCTACAATGAGCAGTTCTTC.

This clone has only one observation. This chain joins TRBV28 and TRBJ1-1; no clear D. V lost 3 bases, J lost 5 bases, and 13 bases lay in between. Germline CDR1 reads MDHEN; CDR2 reads SYDVKM. The CDR3 contains 14 residues. The CDR3 here is CASSFSTRRTEAFF. The CDR3 region has the DNA TGTGCCAGCAGTTTCTCCACTCGGAGGACTGAAGCTTTCTTT.

The chain is built from TRBV9 and TRBJ2-1, with 10 bases fitting TRBD2. Germline V gene sequence: CDR1 SGDLS, CDR2 YYNGEE. The CDR3 is 16 residues long. V lost 0 bases to trimming and J lost 6 bases; unmatched junction nucleotides: 6. CDR3 in amino acids: CASSVEPSGRTNEQFF. The CDR3 DNA sequence: TGTGCCAGCAGCGTAGAACCTAGCGGGAGAACCAATGAGCAGTTCTTC.

The chain is built from TRBV28 and TRBJ2-1; the match to TRBD2 covers 9 bases. Germline loops: CDR1 MDHEN, CDR2 SYDVKM. The CDR3 runs 15 residues. The junction had 10 bases not matched to a gene; V was cut back by 6 bases and J by 7 bases. CDR3 sequence: CASSYSGRPTNEQFF. The CDR3 nucleotides read TGTGCCAGCAGCTACAGCGGGAGGCCCACAAATGAGCAGTTCTTC.

The chain uses TRBV2 and TRBJ1-1, with D maybe TRBD1 (6 bases). CDR1 and CDR2 from the germline V gene are SNHLY and FYNNEI. V was shortened by 8 bases and J by 7 bases, with 14 bases between the two germline ends. The CDR3 has 12 residues. CDR3 DNA: TGTGCCAGCCCGGACAGTCATTTTGAAGCTTTCTTT. Its protein product is CASPDSHFEAFF.

The chain links TRBV7-2 to TRBJ2-1; 7 positions agree with TRBD2. The V and J ends lost 5 bases and 4 bases, in that order; junction bases with no gene match: 8. There are 15 residues in the CDR3. Germline V gives CDR1 SGHTA, CDR2 FQGNSA. The CDR3 is CASSPGAGVYNEQFF. Written as DNA, the CDR3 is TGTGCCAGCAGCCCGGGTGCGGGAGTATACAATGAGCAGTTCTTC.

The chain couples TRBV19 to TRBJ2-3; 11 positions match TRBD2. The CDR3 length is 14 residues. V was clipped by 6 bases and J by 9 bases; unmatched bases: 8. Germline V gene lookup returns CDR1 LNHDA and CDR2 SQIVND (reference sequence). The CDR3 region is CASSPLSGRATQYF. For the CDR3, the DNA is TGTGCCAGTAGCCCCCTTAGCGGGAGGGCCACGCAGTATTTT.

This chain links TRBV25-1 with TRBJ2-2; 9 bases agree with TRBD1. The J segment lost 7 bases and the V segment lost 2 bases, leaving 8 bases of the junction unmatched. This CDR3 is 16 amino acids long. CDR1 and CDR2 (germline): MGHDK, SYGVNS. The CDR3 spells CASSELTGGGSGELFF. The CDR3 DNA is TGTGCCAGCAGTGAACTAACAGGGGGCGGTAGCGGGGAGCTGTTTTTT.

This clone was detected a few times. This sequence joins TRBV19 and TRBJ2-7; D is possibly TRBD2 (6 bases). CDR3 length equals 14 residues. From germline, CDR1 is LNHDA and CDR2 SQIVND (reference sequence). Trimming cost V 3 bases and J 3 bases, with 12 bases left between them. The CDR3 here is CASSILAEHYEQYF. The CDR3 nucleotides are TGTGCCAGTAGTATCTTAGCGGAACACTACGAGCAGTACTTC.

V is TRBV2 and J is TRBJ2-3; D might be TRBD2 (6 bases). V lost 10 bases and J lost 4, with 12 bases in between. CDR3 length: 12 residues. Per the germline V gene, CDR1 is SNHLY and CDR2 is FYNNEI. Here the CDR3 DNA reads TGTGCCACCTCGGGGGTGTCAGATACGCAGTATTTT. This codes for CATSGVSDTQYF.

J is TRBJ2-3 and V is TRBV27, with 8 bases that match TRBD1. After removal of 2 bases from V and 4 bases from J, the junction contained 5 bases not matched to a gene. CDR3 size: 15 residues. Germline V gives CDR1 MNHEY, CDR2 SMNVEV (reference sequence). CDR3: CASSLGQGAADTQYF. The DNA for the CDR3 is TGTGCCAGCAGTTTAGGGCAGGGGGCAGCAGATACGCAGTATTTT.

The rearrangement links TRBV7-2 to TRBJ2-3, with a weak D call TRBD2 (5 bases). The V gene lost 4 bases and the J gene lost 0 bases, with 5 bases spanning the gap. This CDR3 has 13 amino acids. Germline-derived CDR1 and CDR2 are SGHTA and FQGNSA. CDR3 protein: CASSWTSTDTQYF. DNA for the CDR3: TGTGCCAGCAGCTGGACTAGCACAGATACGCAGTATTTT.

This chain uses TRBV27 with TRBJ2-7, with TRBD1 identical over 11 bases. Looked up from germline, CDR1 is MNHEY and CDR2 is SMNVEV (reference sequence). The CDR3 extends over 15 amino acids. J gave up 3 bases and V 6 bases, and 7 bases lay outside the gene matches. The CDR3 coding sequence is TGTGCCAGCAGGTACGCCGGGACAGGGGGCTACGAGCAGTACTTC. It specifies CASRYAGTGGYEQYF.

V is TRBV6-1 and J is TRBJ1-1; 7 bases agree with TRBD1. The CDR3 loop spans 13 amino acids. Germline V gene lookup returns CDR1 MNHNS and CDR2 SASEGT. The junction had 9 bases not matched to a gene; V was cut back by 10 bases and J by 4 bases. CDR3 coding DNA: TGTGCCAACACTCCTACAGGGGTCACTGAAGCTTTCTTT. Its protein is CANTPTGVTEAFF.

The V and J genes are TRBV7-3 and TRBJ2-3; D gene ambiguous. The CDR3 length is 13 residues. V shed 6 bases and J shed 4 bases, with 11 bases lying between them. CDR1 is SGHTA and CDR2 is FQGTGA in the germline V gene. DNA for the CDR3: TGTGCCAGCAGACCTTCTAGTTCAGATACGCAGTATTTT. It yields the protein CASRPSSSDTQYF.

The rearrangement joins TRBV5-4 to TRBJ2-1, with 16 positions matching TRBD2. The ends lost 0 bases at V and 8 bases at J; junction bases unmatched: 5. The CDR3 is 17 residues long. Germline lookup yields CDR1 SGHNT and CDR2 YYREEE (reference sequence). The CDR3 is CASSLAGTSGRADEQFF. The CDR3 nucleotides are TGTGCCAGCAGCTTGGCCGGGACTAGCGGGAGGGCGGATGAGCAGTTCTTC.

In this sample, this clone turned up a few times. CDR3 in DNA: TGTGCCAGCGGACAGGGGATTATTAACACTGAAGCTTTCTTT. Protein: CASGQGIINTEAFF. The rearrangement links TRBV27 to TRBJ1-1, with 9 nucleotides matching TRBD1. J gave up 2 bases and V 8 bases, and 6 bases lay outside the gene matches. The CDR3 spans 14 residues. Germline loops: CDR1 MNHEY, CDR2 SMNVEV (reference sequence).

This sequence joins TRBV4-1 and TRBJ2-2, with D hard to call. Germline assignment: CDR1 MGHRA and CDR2 YSYEKL. The CDR3 covers 17 residues. Trimming shortened V by 4 bases and J by 0 bases, and 15 bases separated the two germline ends. The CDR3 bases are TGCGCCAGCAGCCCAGTTACAGACGGTTCGAACACCGGGGAGCTGTTTTTT. Translating gives CASSPVTDGSNTGELFF.

This rearrangement joins TRBV11-3 to TRBJ2-7, with 7 bases matching TRBD1. Trimming removed 5 bases from V and 6 bases from J; junction bases left unmatched: 4. The CDR3 covers 12 residues. Germline-derived CDR1 and CDR2 are SGHNT and YENEEA. The CDR3: CASSPGQREQYF. The CDR3, as DNA: TGTGCCAGCAGCCCGGGACAGCGCGAGCAGTACTTC.

The chain links TRBV5-8 to TRBJ2-1; D is unresolved. Germline assignment: CDR1 SGHTS and CDR2 YDEGEE. Trimming removed 5 bases from V and 0 bases from J, with 9 bases in between. This CDR3 contains 14 residues. The CDR3 is CASRARSSYNEQFF. CDR3 sequence (DNA): TGTGCCAGCAGAGCCCGTAGCTCCTACAATGAGCAGTTCTTC. Based on the CDR3 plus reference TRBV5-8 and TRBJ2-1, the full variable domain is EAGVTQSPTHLIKTRGQQATLRCSPISGHTSVYWYQQALGLGLQFLLWYDEGEERNRGNFPPRFSGRQFPNYSSELNVNALELEDSALYLCASRARSSYNEQFFGPGTRLTVL.

The chain is built from TRBV5-1 and TRBJ1-2; no clear D gene. The V and J ends lost 0 bases and 8 bases respectively, with 14 bases between them. Germline V gene data show CDR1 as SGHRS and CDR2 as YFSETQ. This CDR3 is built from 14 residues. CDR3 sequence reads: CASSLGVGTGGYTF. As DNA, the CDR3 is TGCGCCAGCAGCTTGGGAGTGGGCACGGGAGGCTACACCTTC.

The chain is built from TRBV30 and TRBJ2-5; 7 nucleotides align to TRBD1. Germline CDR1 reads GTSNPN; CDR2 reads SVGIG (reference sequence). With V trimmed by 5 bases and J by 2 bases, 5 bases remained unmatched. The length of the CDR3 is 13 residues. The chain's CDR3 is CAWEGQRQETQYF. CDR3 bases: TGTGCCTGGGAGGGACAGAGACAAGAGACCCAGTACTTC.

This chain links TRBV7-2 with TRBJ1-5; D is possibly TRBD1 (6 bases). V was pared by 3 bases and J by 2 bases, with 14 bases between. This CDR3 has 16 residues. Looked up from germline, CDR1 is SGHTA and CDR2 is FQGNSA. CDR3 nucleotides: TGTGCCAGCAGCTTTTACAGGGAATCGGGCAATCAGCCCCAGCATTTT. Residues: CASSFYRESGNQPQHF. Variable domain in full (rest from reference TRBV7-2 and TRBJ1-5): GAGVSQSPSNKVTEKGKDVELRCDPISGHTALYWYRQSLGQGLEFLIYFQGNSAPDKSGLPSDRFSAERTGGSVSTLTIQRTQQEDSAVYLCASSFYRESGNQPQHFGDGTRLSIL.

J is TRBJ2-3 and V is TRBV6-1; D is perhaps TRBD2 (6 bases). Looked up from germline, CDR1 is MNHNS and CDR2 is SASEGT. The V and J ends lost 4 bases and 0 bases respectively, with 17 bases between them. The length of the CDR3 is 17 residues. Here the CDR3 reads CASSGIGGNPSTDTQYF. CDR3 nucleotide sequence: TGTGCCAGCAGTGGGATTGGAGGGAACCCTAGCACAGATACGCAGTATTTT.

V is TRBV7-9 and J is TRBJ2-7; 9 positions agree with TRBD2. There are 14 residues in the CDR3. Per germline, CDR1 SEHNR and CDR2 FQNEAQ (reference sequence). V lost 4 bases, J lost 9 bases, and 10 bases stayed unmatched. CDR3 in DNA: TGTGCCAGCAGCTCTGAGGGCGGGAGGGCCCCGCAGTACTTC. It translates to CASSSEGGRAPQYF.

The chain has TRBV11-3 and TRBJ2-5, with TRBD1 matching 9 bases. The V gene end was trimmed by 1 base and the J gene end by 3 bases; junction bases not matched to a gene: 0. CDR1 is SGHNT and CDR2 is YENEEA in the germline V gene. There are 14 residues in the CDR3. CDR3 protein: CASSLGQGEETQYF. The CDR3 DNA sequence: TGTGCCAGCAGCTTAGGACAGGGGGAAGAGACCCAGTACTTC.

The rearrangement links TRBV19 to TRBJ2-5; 9 nucleotides line up with TRBD2. Germline V gene sequence: CDR1 LNHDA, CDR2 SQIVND (reference sequence). The CDR3 contains 14 residues. V dropped 9 bases and J dropped 1; count of bases not matched to a gene: 6. The CDR3 sequence: CASPLAGFQETQYF. The CDR3 region has the DNA TGTGCCAGCCCACTAGCGGGTTTCCAAGAGACCCAGTACTTC.

This chain uses TRBV27 with TRBJ1-2, with TRBD1 matching 11 bases. The CDR3 is made up of 14 amino acids. The V and J ends lost 7 bases and 8 bases, in that order; junction bases with no gene match: 9. The germline CDR1 and CDR2 sequences are MNHEY and SMNVEV (reference sequence). The CDR3 reads CASKPGQGGGGYTF. DNA of the CDR3: TGTGCCAGCAAACCGGGACAGGGGGGCGGGGGCTACACCTTC.

The chain employs TRBV30 and TRBJ1-4, with TRBD1 matching over 8 bases. V shed 7 bases, J shed 8 bases, and the junction held 6 bases outside the gene matches. Germline CDR1 and CDR2: GTSNPN and SVGIG (reference sequence). The CDR3 spans 12 residues. The CDR3 spells CASDRDGEKLFF. The CDR3 DNA sequence: TGTGCCTCGGACAGGGATGGGGAAAAACTGTTTTTT.

V gene TRBV11-2 combines with J gene TRBJ2-1, with D perhaps TRBD1 (6 bases). The germline CDR1 and CDR2 sequences are SGHAT and FQNNGV. The CDR3 length is 12 residues. Trimming stripped 8 bases from V and 3 bases from J, with 8 bases between. The CDR3 coding sequence is TGTGCCAGCGCAGGGGTCTACAATGAGCAGTTCTTC. This gives the protein CASAGVYNEQFF.